Listed below are T cell receptor beta chains from one sample, sequenced in a study of cytomegalovirus exposure and HLA in healthy donors. Produced via immunoSEQ multiplex PCR; TCRdb's table is partial and in-frame only. In the table there are about 150,000 clones, around 79% of which are singletons. The sequenced sample was PBMCs. The receptors stem from a man between 18 and 35 years old in good health and CMV-seronegative. CDR3s leave out the opening cysteine and the closing phenylalanine or tryptophan.

CDR3	V	J
ASSHLVGTGVEGRANVLT	TRBV4-3	TRBJ2-6
SGGQVAVSRGYT	TRBV7-9	TRBJ1-2
ASSMPRSPGELF	TRBV19	TRBJ2-2
SVELAGGPNEQF	TRBV29-1	TRBJ2-1
ASGPGQPHQPQH	TRBV2	TRBJ1-5
ASSVARQPTGELF	TRBV9	TRBJ2-2
ASSSPPRGDIQY	TRBV7-9	TRBJ2-4
ASSLVSYT	TRBV7-2	TRBJ1-2
ASSADRFSEAF	TRBV5-6	TRBJ1-1
ASSHLTSGPQETQY	TRBV4-1	TRBJ2-5
ATSIRTGGREQF	TRBV15	TRBJ2-1
ASSLPRQGSGTDTQY	TRBV7-9	TRBJ2-3
ASSTLRTLTNYGYT	TRBV19	TRBJ1-2
ASSFAEPLLNTEAF	TRBV5-1	TRBJ1-1
ASSLGGTGDYGYT	TRBV5-4	TRBJ1-2
ASSTEGRPNTEAF	TRBV7-9	TRBJ1-1
ASRPFNRGLGEAF	TRBV6-1	TRBJ1-1
ARSPMRESDEQF	TRBV5-3	TRBJ2-1
ASSLWTGMNTEAF	TRBV7-9	TRBJ1-1
ASSESARAAWDEGYT	TRBV25-1	TRBJ1-2
ASSQVVGRAF	TRBV4-3	TRBJ1-1
ASSSPDRGGNSPLH	TRBV28	TRBJ1-6
ASSQHADRSREKLF	TRBV4-3	TRBJ1-4
ASSLQSGANYGYT	TRBV5-4	TRBJ1-2
ASSRGQGYTGELF	TRBV28	TRBJ2-2
ASSGRTGGAGELF	TRBV28	TRBJ2-2
ASSERRGNYGYT	TRBV11-2	TRBJ1-2
AWSSRQGTYGYT	TRBV30	TRBJ1-2
ASTPAGQGATGELF	TRBV19	TRBJ2-2
ASSPGLVAAINNSPLH	TRBV7-9	TRBJ1-6